This section outlines one TCR beta chain sequence together with its context. Its antigen is currently unknown. These data are taken from a study of T cell responses to AZD1222 COVID-19 vaccine. Study at large: Pooled samples include second doses given at about 4 or 12 weeks.

The method was immunoSEQ multiplex PCR; TCRdb's version includes in-frame clones alone and lacks a portion of them. There are approximately 120,000 clones in the sample; 88% occur only once, and under 4.5% lies in the top ten. Study-level points and caveats: Spike as a whole was targeted by vaccine-associated CD4 TCRs, dominant at 160-218 and 743-854.

This sample comprised peripheral blood, obtained on day 0 of AZD1222 vaccination. The TCR sequence derives from an adult in good health.

This CDR3 is CASSLMVASRGDDTQYF. The CDR3, as DNA: TGTGCCAGCAGCTTAATGGTGGCCAGCCGAGGGGATGATACGCAGTATTTT. The chain joins TRBV7-2 to TRBJ2-3, with D perhaps given as TRBD1 or TRBD2 (5 bases each). CDR1 SGHTA and CDR2 FQGNSA come from the germline V gene. Trimming stripped 2 bases from V and 6 bases from J, with 21 bases between. The CDR3 extends over 17 amino acids.